This T cell receptor beta chain was recovered during a study of shared clonotypes between healthy human individuals (TCRdb year 2020). At the level of the whole study: The cohort comprised two women and a few men aged 18 to 49 years. Per donor, leukapheresis produced somewhere between about 0.8 and 9.5 billion PBMCs. To increase sequencing depth and limit assay-specific biases, different laboratories used diverse techniques to prepare libraries and sequence TCR repertoires. To estimate repertoire size and how much clonotype sharing occurs between individuals, the study deeply sequenced the blood TCR repertoires of five or six healthy adults. Per donor, three plates each were used for CD4 naive and CD4 memory, two for CD8 naive, and one for CD8 memory. Findings and caveats that apply to the study as a whole: Because the study included a small number of donors, the genetic and exposure-history diversity represented was limited. Pairwise subsampling led to the expectation that sequencing depth would affect the degree of clonotype sharing among donors. Estimated clonotype richness was generally larger for naive than for memory subsets. When a few donors were compared, the shared fraction of clonotypes was approximately 5% for naive CD4, approximately 3.3% for naive CD8, roughly 2.5% for memory CD4, and roughly 0.4% for memory CD8. Sampling was restricted to blood, and TCR repertoires in tissue are likely to differ from TCR repertoires in blood. Rarefaction of sorted-subset datasets indicated incomplete sequencing despite the large sequencing depth. Compared with non-shared clonotypes, clonotypes shared by all four sorted-subset donors had higher generation probabilities.

Clipping removes 5 bases from V and 6 bases from J, with 29 as the unmatched junction base count. The CDR3 sequence holds 20 residues, the cysteine and phenylalanine included. The only DNA kept is the CDR3, 60 bases in frame from the first base. CDR1 GTSNPN and CDR2 SVGIG are derived from the germline V gene (reference sequence). TCR CDR3 regions were amplified from genomic DNA by multiplex PCR using the deep immunoSEQ assay. For each cell subset, the extracted genomic DNA was distributed evenly across all wells of several immunoSEQ 96-well plates, and each plate served as one replicate. For sorted subsets, each replicate PCR was loaded with 200 ng genomic DNA, equivalent to 30,000 or so T cell genomes. Purified libraries were quantified with a Qubit 3.0 fluorometer, sized on a Bioanalyzer 2100, and re-quantified with the KAPA Library Quantification kit. A separate single-read 150-cycle Illumina NextSeq 550 flow cell was used to sequence each immunoSEQ 96-well plate. In the authors' own workflow: The immunoSEQ output contained only junctional sequences without quality scores, so filtering could not match that applied to full-length reads. To assign V/J genes and CDR3, sequences were annotated against IMGT germline references using PyIR, a Python wrapper for IgBLAST v1.9. Reads with weak V/J assignments (E-value above 1e-6), missing CDR3, stop codons, out-of-frame junctions, or ambiguous translated residues were removed. V3J clonotypes were defined as sequences sharing the same inferred V gene, J gene, and CDR3 amino acid sequence. The percentage overlap between two repertoires was calculated by dividing the number of shared unique clonotypes by the size of the smaller repertoire. Richness of each repertoire was evaluated using RTK rarefaction, the Chao1 estimator, and Recon v2.1 estimates of unobserved clonotypes. OLGA was used to compute generation probabilities for all TCRbeta clonotypes that the gDNA method yielded from a few donors. TCRdb mirrors the immuneACCESS table, restricted to in-frame sequences. Some clones are absent from its copies; in checked studies, under half trace to an unresolved V gene, and the reason for the others is unknown. The DNA gave D and trimming, while V, J and clone size come from that table. The sample data list roughly 2 million clones, and approximately 94% of these were observed just once. Approximately 0.13% of the sample lies in the top ten.

As concerns this clone: The target of this receptor is not known. Qualities for individual bases were not recorded, and no much larger clone is one base off.

Donors were healthy HIV-negative adults with no recently reported acute infections or vaccinations. Every donor was a Caucasian adult living in Nashville, Tennessee, USA. Magnetic negative selection was used to enrich CD4+ T cells, after which naive cells were positively selected on CD45RA and the negative fraction became the memory subset. Blood was obtained by leukapheresis, after which PBMCs were separated by Ficoll-Histopaque density gradient centrifugation and cryopreserved in liquid nitrogen vapor phase. Analytical flow cytometry was used to check the purity and quantity of each magnetically sorted T cell population. Genomic DNA was isolated from every sorted fraction and measured by UV absorbance on a Nanodrop 2000c.

The chain employs TRBV30 and TRBJ2-7; TRBD1 aligns with 9 central bases. This TCR derives from a man aged 18 to 35 in good health. Sequencing input: naive CD4+ T cells sorted from blood. Interpreted using the paper, the cell subset or site label stands for: CD45RA+ positively selected. In nucleotides, the sequence is TGTGCCTGGTCACTGGGAATGTGGGGGACAGGGTCAATTCTGGAGAGCGAGCAGTACTTC. Its amino acids are CAWSLGMWGTGSILESEQYF. Full variable domain (CDR3 extended with the reference TRBV30 and TRBJ2-7 proteins): SQTIHQWPATLVQPVGSPLSLECTVEGTSNPNLYWYRQAAGRGLQLLFYSVGIGQISSEVPQNLSASRPQDRQFILSSKKLLLSDSGFYLCAWSLGMWGTGSILESEQYFGPGTRLTVT.